One and the same sample provided the 28 T cell receptor beta chains below, sequenced in a study of neurological immune-mediated disorders. TCRdb reprocessed the 5' RACE reads with MiXCR, giving one entry per CDR3 protein. The profile shows some 60,000 distinct CDR3 sequences, approximately 3.5% of them singletons. The material sequenced was PBMCs. These receptors all stem from a woman aged 25 to 45 with multiple sclerosis.

Only a few counts were recorded for this clonotype. The chain employs TRBV15 and TRBJ2-7; the D is unclear. This CDR3 region has 14 residues. The germline CDR1 and CDR2 sequences are LNHNV and YYDKDF (reference sequence). V lost 0 bases, J lost 7 bases, and 13 bases lay in between. The CDR3 nucleotides read TGTGCCACCAGCAGAGATACCAGGATTAAAGAGCAGTACTTC. This translates into CATSRDTRIKEQYF.

The sample holds many counts of this clonotype. The J gene is TRBJ2-1, the V gene TRBV7-8; 10 nucleotides line up with TRBD2. Germline lookup yields CDR1 SGHVS and CDR2 FQNEAQ. V trimming: 5 bases; J trimming: 5 bases; junction bases outside the gene matches: 9. The CDR3 runs to 16 residues. CDR3 in DNA: TGTGCCAGCAGCCCCCCCCTAGCGGGGGCCCACAATGAGCAGTTCTTC. Translating gives CASSPPLAGAHNEQFF.

This clonotype was recorded many times. The genes are TRBV28 and TRBJ2-7; 8 nucleotides match TRBD1. Germline CDR1 MDHEN, CDR2 SYDVKM. The CDR3 loop spans 14 amino acids. V shed 2 bases, J shed 5 bases, and the junction held 5 bases outside the gene matches. The CDR3 coding sequence is TGTGCCAGCAGTTTACGGCAGGGGGCCCACGAGCAGTACTTC. It translates to CASSLRQGAHEQYF.

This clonotype showed up many times. The chain recombines TRBV11-1 with TRBJ2-1, with TRBD1 as a possible D gene (6 bases). This CDR3 has 15 residues. CDR1 and CDR2 from the germline V gene are SGHAT and FQDESV (reference sequence). V was cut by 6 bases and J by 10 bases, with 22 bases left in between. CDR3 amino acids: CASRSGTSFLGEQFF. CDR3 nucleotides: TGTGCCAGCAGGTCCGGGACAAGCTTTTTGGGGGAGCAGTTCTTC. Full variable domain (rest looked up from reference TRBV11-1 and TRBJ2-1): EAEVAQSPRYKITEKSQAVAFWCDPISGHATLYWYRQILGQGPELLVQFQDESVVDDSQLPKDRFSAERLKGVDSTLKIQPAELGDSAMYLCASRSGTSFLGEQFFGPGTRLTVL.

The rearrangement uses TRBV20-1 and TRBJ1-1, with D uncertain. With 3 bases removed from V and 0 bases from J, the gap between germline ends came to 17 bases. Germline CDR1 and CDR2: DFQATT and SNEGSKA (reference sequence). The CDR3 covers 16 residues. Here the CDR3 reads CSARVPAGGLNTEAFF. DNA for the CDR3: TGCAGTGCTAGGGTACCCGCAGGAGGGTTGAACACTGAAGCTTTCTTT.

This clonotype was seen many times. This chain links TRBV27 with TRBJ2-7, with a possible D match to TRBD2 (6 bases). The germline gives CDR1 MNHEY, CDR2 SMNVEV (reference sequence). Trimming took 6 bases from V and 4 from J, leaving 13 bases between them. The CDR3 is 13 residues long. The CDR3 DNA sequence: TGTGCCAGCAGGCCGACTAGGGTTTACGAGCAGTACTTC. It is translated as CASRPTRVYEQYF.

In this sample, this clonotype turned up many times. This sequence joins TRBV10-2 and TRBJ2-1, with 9 bases lining up with TRBD2. V shed 5 bases and J 13 bases; nucleotides not matched to a gene: 9. The CDR3 totals 13 residues. The germline V gene encodes CDR1 WSHSY and CDR2 SAAADI. CDR3 nucleotides: TGCGCCAGCAGTTCCGAGGGGCGGGGGGGACAGTTCTTC. It yields the protein CASSSEGRGGQFF.

The V and J genes are TRBV10-2 and TRBJ2-5; 8 bases agree with TRBD2. Looked up from germline, CDR1 is WSHSY and CDR2 is SAAADI. The J segment lost 4 bases and the V segment lost 6 bases, leaving 10 bases of the junction unmatched. CDR3 length equals 15 residues. The CDR3 nucleotides read TGCGCCAGCAGGGCAACGGGGGGGGTTTTAGAGACCCAGTACTTC. Protein product: CASRATGGVLETQYF.

This clonotype was seen at least ten times. The V gene is TRBV5-1, the J gene TRBJ2-7; 8 bases are shared with TRBD1. Trimming took 2 bases from V and 5 from J; bases not matched to a gene: 9. CDR1 is SGHRS and CDR2 is YFSETQ in the germline V gene. This CDR3 region has 15 residues. CDR3 sequence: CASSFYAGGFDEQYF. In DNA, the CDR3 is TGCGCCAGCAGCTTTTACGCAGGGGGCTTCGACGAGCAGTACTTC.

This chain links TRBV12-3 or TRBV12-4 with TRBJ2-7; D gene uncertain. Trimming cost V 2 bases and J 7 bases, with 15 bases left between them. There are 14 residues in the CDR3. In DNA form, the CDR3 reads TGTGCCAGCAGTTTATCAGGAGTACGTGGGGAGCAGTACTTC. Its protein product is CASSLSGVRGEQYF.

This clonotype occurred many times. This chain connects TRBV5-1 to TRBJ2-1, with D possibly being TRBD1 (6 bases). Trimming cost V 4 bases and J 0 bases, with 11 bases left between them. This CDR3 has 15 amino acids. From germline, CDR1 is SGHRS and CDR2 YFSETQ. CDR3 bases: TGCGCCAGCAGCCTCCTGGGGGCCTCCTACAATGAGCAGTTCTTC. It translates to CASSLLGASYNEQFF.

This clonotype occurred many times. The chain uses TRBV29-1 and TRBJ1-2; D is possibly TRBD1 (6 bases). V gave up 3 bases and J gave up 3 bases, with 8 bases separating them. This CDR3 is 12 amino acids long. The germline CDR1 and CDR2 sequences are SQVTM and ANQGSEA. Here the CDR3 DNA reads TGCAGCGTTGAGGACAGCTACTATGGCTACACCTTC. Translating it yields CSVEDSYYGYTF.

This clonotype was observed many times. The genes are TRBV12-3 or TRBV12-4 and TRBJ1-1; possible D gene TRBD1, 5 bases. The V end lost 2 bases, the J end lost 3 bases, and 7 bases lay between the germline ends. CDR3 length: 13 amino acids. The CDR3 spells CASSLRGDTEAFF. The CDR3 DNA follows: TGTGCCAGCAGTTTAAGAGGGGACACTGAAGCTTTCTTT.

This clonotype was detected many times. The rearrangement uses TRBV20-1 and TRBJ1-1; D not resolved. The germline V gene has CDR1 DFQATT and CDR2 SNEGSKA (reference sequence). The CDR3 covers 13 residues. With 5 bases removed from V and 5 bases from J, the gap between germline ends came to 15 bases. The CDR3 DNA follows: TGCAGTGCTCCGCAAACATCAGGAACTGAAGCTTTCTTT. It yields the protein CSAPQTSGTEAFF.

There are many counts of this clonotype. The rearrangement uses TRBV9 and TRBJ1-2; D not certain. Trimming stripped 0 bases from V and 0 bases from J, with 18 bases between. CDR1 and CDR2 (germline): SGDLS, YYNGEE. The CDR3 is 18 residues long. The CDR3 bases are TGTGCCAGCAGCGTAGAGAGTTGGTTCGTCGGAGCTAACTATGGCTACACCTTC. Protein product: CASSVESWFVGANYGYTF.

The V and J genes are TRBV19 and TRBJ2-1, with 13 bases that match TRBD2. Germline V gene data show CDR1 as LNHDA and CDR2 as SQIVND (reference sequence). The V segment lost 3 bases and the J segment 9 bases; nucleotides outside the gene matches: 8. The CDR3 runs 16 residues. CDR3 sequence (DNA): TGTGCCAGTAGTATCTTTACTAGCGGGAGGGCCAGTGAGCAGTTCTTC. Amino acid sequence: CASSIFTSGRASEQFF.

This clonotype appeared many times. The chain carries TRBV20-1 and TRBJ2-7; 11 nucleotides match TRBD2. Germline V gene sequence: CDR1 DFQATT, CDR2 SNEGSKA (reference sequence). This CDR3 is 13 amino acids long. V shed 3 bases and J 5 bases; nucleotides not matched to a gene: 3. This chain's CDR3 is CSARELAGDEQYF. Written as DNA, the CDR3 is TGCAGTGCTAGGGAACTAGCGGGAGACGAGCAGTACTTC.

This clonotype was recorded many times. DNA for the CDR3: TGTGCCAGCAGTGATCAATCAATGCTCTCCTACAATGAGCAGTTCTTC. It specifies CASSDQSMLSYNEQFF. The chain joins TRBV6-1 to TRBJ2-1; the D is unclear. Trimming left V 3 bases short and J 0 bases short, with 12 bases between. The CDR3 has 16 residues. Germline values: CDR1 MNHNS, CDR2 SASEGT.

Many counts were recorded for this clonotype. As DNA, the CDR3 is TGTGCCAGCATCCCCTCCGGAGGACGGAATCAGCCCCAGCATTTT. The encoded protein is CASIPSGGRNQPQHF. The V call is TRBV12-3 or TRBV12-4, the J call TRBJ1-5; D not certain. V dropped 7 bases and J dropped 4 bases, with 17 bases sitting between them. This CDR3 has 15 residues.

There are many counts of this clonotype. The chain employs TRBV6-6 and TRBJ1-2; TRBD1 matches 12 bases. The CDR3 consists of 15 residues. Trimming at V came to 2 bases and at J to 6 bases, leaving 4 bases not matched to a gene. Germline CDR1 reads MNHNY; CDR2 reads SVGAGI (reference sequence). CDR3 sequence: CASSYGTGGADGYTF. The CDR3, as DNA: TGTGCCAGCAGTTACGGGACAGGGGGCGCGGATGGCTACACCTTC.

Many counts were recorded for this clonotype. The chain couples TRBV5-5 to TRBJ2-6; tentatively, D is TRBD2 (6 bases). Germline-derived CDR1 and CDR2 are SGHKS and YYEKEE (reference sequence). The CDR3 consists of 18 residues. Trimming took off 0 bases at V and 0 bases at J, with 13 bases between the two ends. CDR3 sequence: CASSLVGGKTSGANVLTF. CDR3 bases: TGTGCCAGCAGCTTGGTTGGGGGGAAGACCTCTGGGGCCAACGTCCTGACTTTC.

There are many counts of this clonotype. V gene TRBV12-3 or TRBV12-4 combines with J gene TRBJ2-1; TRBD1 might be the D (5 bases). V lost 4 bases to trimming and J lost 12 bases, with 10 bases between them. The CDR3 loop spans 11 amino acids. The CDR3 sequence is CASSSGFPQFF. The DNA for the CDR3 is TGTGCCAGCAGTTCAGGGTTTCCGCAGTTCTTC.

This clonotype was counted ten times or more. The chain has TRBV11-2 and TRBJ1-4; no reliable D call. The CDR3 is 15 amino acids. V shed 5 bases and J shed 3 bases, with 13 bases lying between them. Per the germline V gene, CDR1 is SGHAT and CDR2 is FQNNGV. Here the CDR3 DNA reads TGTGCCAGCAGCCCTTCCGTGGCGCCTAATGAAAAACTGTTTTTT. This gives the protein CASSPSVAPNEKLFF.

This clonotype has more than one count but fewer than ten. The chain carries TRBV10-3 and TRBJ2-3; D call uncertain. Trimming left V 3 bases short and J 5 bases short, with 3 bases between. In germline, CDR1 is ENHRY, CDR2 SYGVKD. The CDR3 runs to 11 residues. The CDR3 DNA reads as TGTGCCATCAGTGAAGTAGATACGCAGTATTTT. It encodes CAISEVDTQYF.

In its sample, this clonotype ranks as medium-sized. The chain has TRBV5-1 and TRBJ1-1; D is ambiguous. The CDR3 spans 13 residues. The germline V gene encodes CDR1 SGHRS and CDR2 YFSETQ. Trimming removed 5 bases from V and 5 bases from J, with 13 bases in between. The CDR3 nucleotides are TGCGCCAGCAGGTCCGGGATCGGAACTGAAGCTTTCTTT. Translated: CASRSGIGTEAFF.

The table lists this clonotype with many counts. The rearrangement joins TRBV27 to TRBJ2-5, with 7 bases aligning to TRBD2. In germline, CDR1 is MNHEY, CDR2 SMNVEV (reference sequence). CDR3 size: 14 residues. Trimming at V came to 2 bases and at J to 5 bases, leaving 5 bases not matched to a gene. CDR3 protein: CASSLNGRRETQYF. In nucleotides, the CDR3 is TGTGCCAGCAGTTTAAACGGGAGGAGGGAGACCCAGTACTTC.

At least ten counts were recorded for this clonotype. The chain carries TRBV10-3 and TRBJ2-2; TRBD1 agrees at 9 bases. V lost 0 bases and J lost 6; bases outside the gene matches: 2. Looked up from germline, CDR1 is ENHRY and CDR2 is SYGVKD. This CDR3 spans 15 amino acids. CDR3 sequence (DNA): TGTGCCATCAGTGAGTCGGGACAGGGACCCGGGGAGCTGTTTTTT. It translates to CAISESGQGPGELFF.

This clonotype was seen many times. V usage is TRBV6-6 and J usage is TRBJ2-3; D not certain. V was trimmed by 0 bases and J by 6 bases, leaving 10 bases between them. This CDR3 has 14 residues. The germline gives CDR1 MNHNY, CDR2 SVGAGI (reference sequence). The CDR3 here is CASSYSNKLDTQYF. The CDR3 region has the DNA TGTGCCAGCAGTTACTCGAACAAATTGGATACGCAGTATTTT.